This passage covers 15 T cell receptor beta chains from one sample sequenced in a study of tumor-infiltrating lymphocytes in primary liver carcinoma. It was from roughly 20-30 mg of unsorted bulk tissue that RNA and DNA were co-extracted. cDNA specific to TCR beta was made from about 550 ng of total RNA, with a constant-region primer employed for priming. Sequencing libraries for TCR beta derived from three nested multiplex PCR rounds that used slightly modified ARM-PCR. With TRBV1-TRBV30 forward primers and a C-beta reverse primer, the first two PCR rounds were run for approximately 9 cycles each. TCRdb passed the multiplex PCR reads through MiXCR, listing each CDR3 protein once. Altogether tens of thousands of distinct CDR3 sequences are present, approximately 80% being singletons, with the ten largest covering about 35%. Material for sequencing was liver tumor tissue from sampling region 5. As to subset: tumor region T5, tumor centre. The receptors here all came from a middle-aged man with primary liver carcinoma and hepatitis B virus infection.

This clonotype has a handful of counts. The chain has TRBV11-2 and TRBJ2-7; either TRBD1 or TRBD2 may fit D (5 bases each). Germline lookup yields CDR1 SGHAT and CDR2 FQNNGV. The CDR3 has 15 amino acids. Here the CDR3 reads CVRSQGTGRTYEQYF. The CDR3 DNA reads TGTGTCAGGAGCCAAGGGACGGGGAGAACCTACGAGCAGTACTTC.

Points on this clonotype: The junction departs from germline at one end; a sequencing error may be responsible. CDR3 sequence: CPISEALQEQYF. CDR3 sequence (DNA): TGTCCCATCAGTGAAGCCTTGCAAGAGCAGTACTTC. The chain couples TRBV10-3 to TRBJ2-7; D uncertain. This CDR3 comprises 12 residues. CDR1 ENHRY and CDR2 SYGVKD come from the germline V gene.

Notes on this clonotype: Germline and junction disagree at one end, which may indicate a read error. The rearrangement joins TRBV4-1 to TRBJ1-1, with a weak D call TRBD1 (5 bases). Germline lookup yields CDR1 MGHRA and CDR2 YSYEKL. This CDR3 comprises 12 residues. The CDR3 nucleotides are TGCGCCAGCAGGGTGGACAATTCTGAAGCTTCCTTT. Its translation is CASRVDNSEASF.

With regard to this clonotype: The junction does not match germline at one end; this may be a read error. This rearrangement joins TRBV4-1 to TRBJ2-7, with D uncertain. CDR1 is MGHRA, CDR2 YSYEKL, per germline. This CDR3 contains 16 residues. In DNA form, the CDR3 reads TGCGCCAGTAGCCAATCCCTAGTGGAGCCACTATACGAGCAGTACTTC. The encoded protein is CASSQSLVEPLYEQYF.

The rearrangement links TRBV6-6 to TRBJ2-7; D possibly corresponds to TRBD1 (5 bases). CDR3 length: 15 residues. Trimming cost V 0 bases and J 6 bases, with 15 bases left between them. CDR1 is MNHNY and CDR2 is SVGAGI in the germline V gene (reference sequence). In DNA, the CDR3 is TGTGCCAGCAGTTACTCGAGACGCAGGGCTAGCGAGCAGTACTTC. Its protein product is CASSYSRRRASEQYF.

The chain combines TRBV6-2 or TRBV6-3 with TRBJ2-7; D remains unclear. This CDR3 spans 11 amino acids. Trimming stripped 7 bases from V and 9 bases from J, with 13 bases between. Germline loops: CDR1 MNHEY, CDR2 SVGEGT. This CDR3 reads CASIYSGVQYF. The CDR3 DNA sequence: TGTGCCAGCATCTACTCCGGCGTGCAGTACTTC.

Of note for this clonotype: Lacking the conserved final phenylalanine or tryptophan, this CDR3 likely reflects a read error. The DNA for the CDR3 is TGTGCCAGCAGTTACGCGGTCTCCTACGAACAGTACTAC. Translating it yields CASSYAVSYEQYY. The chain has TRBV6-6 and TRBJ2-7; D remains unclear. CDR3 size: 13 residues. Germline V gene lookup returns CDR1 MNHNY and CDR2 SVGAGI (reference sequence).

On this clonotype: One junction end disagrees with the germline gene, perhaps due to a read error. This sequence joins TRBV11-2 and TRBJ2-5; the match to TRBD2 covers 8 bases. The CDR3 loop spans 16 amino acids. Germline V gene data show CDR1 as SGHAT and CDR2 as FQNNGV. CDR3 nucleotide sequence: TGTACCAGCAGGCAAACTCATGGCGGGGGGAAAGATACCCAGTACTTC. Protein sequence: CTSRQTHGGGKDTQYF.

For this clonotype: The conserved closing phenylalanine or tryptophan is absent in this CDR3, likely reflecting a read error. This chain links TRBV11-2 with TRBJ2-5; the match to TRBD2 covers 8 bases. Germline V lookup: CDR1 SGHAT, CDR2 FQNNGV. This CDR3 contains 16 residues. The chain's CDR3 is CTISQTPGGRKETQYL. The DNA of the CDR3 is TGTACCATCAGCCAAACTCCTGGCGGGAGGAAAGAGACCCAGTACCTC.

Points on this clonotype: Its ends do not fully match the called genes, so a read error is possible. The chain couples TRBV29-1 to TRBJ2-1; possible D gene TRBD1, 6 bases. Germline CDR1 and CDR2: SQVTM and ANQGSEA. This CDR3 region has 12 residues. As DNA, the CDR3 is TGCAGCGCCCGGACAGTGGGCAATGAACAGTTTTTC. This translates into CSARTVGNEQFF.

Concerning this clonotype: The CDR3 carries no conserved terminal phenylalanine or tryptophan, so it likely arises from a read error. The CDR3, as DNA: TGTGCGAGCAGCCAAGGCCCGGGACTAACGTACAATGAGCAGTTCCTC. Its protein is CASSQGPGLTYNEQFL. V is TRBV4-2 and J is TRBJ2-1; 7 bases are shared with TRBD2. Germline V lookup: CDR1 LGHNA, CDR2 YNFKEQ. The CDR3 spans 16 residues.

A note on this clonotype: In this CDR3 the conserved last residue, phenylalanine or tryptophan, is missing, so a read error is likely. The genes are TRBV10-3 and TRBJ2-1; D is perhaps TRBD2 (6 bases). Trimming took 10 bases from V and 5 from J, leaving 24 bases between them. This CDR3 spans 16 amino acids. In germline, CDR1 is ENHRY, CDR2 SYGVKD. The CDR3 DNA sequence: TGTGCCACCTTATACTCACCCCTCGGGAGTAACAATGAGCAGTTCTCC. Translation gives CATLYSPLGSNNEQFS.

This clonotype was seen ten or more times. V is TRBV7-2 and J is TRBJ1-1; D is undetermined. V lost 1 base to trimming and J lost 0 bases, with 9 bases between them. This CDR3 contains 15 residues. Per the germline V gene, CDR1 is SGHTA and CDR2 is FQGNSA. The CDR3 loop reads CASSLVWVVNTEAFF. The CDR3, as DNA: TGTGCCAGCAGCTTAGTATGGGTGGTGAACACTGAAGCTTTCTTT.

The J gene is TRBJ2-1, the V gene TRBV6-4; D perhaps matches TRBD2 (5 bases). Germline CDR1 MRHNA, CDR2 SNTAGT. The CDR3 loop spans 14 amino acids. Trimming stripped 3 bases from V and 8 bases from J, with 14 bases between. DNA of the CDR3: TGTGCCAGCAGTGAAGATGGGAGTGAAGATGAGCAGTTCTTC. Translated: CASSEDGSEDEQFF.

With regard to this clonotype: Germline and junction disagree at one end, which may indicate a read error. Written as DNA, the CDR3 is TGTACCAGCAGTTTCTTTGACGGGCGCGGGACCCAGTACTTC. Translated: CTSSFFDGRGTQYF. V and J are TRBV28 and TRBJ2-5; D is uncertain. The CDR3 covers 14 residues. CDR1 MDHEN and CDR2 SYDVKM come from the germline V gene.